This T cell receptor beta chain was recorded in a study of vaccination effects on CD4 cells after COVID-19. The V gene's germline CDR1 is LGHNA and CDR2 YSLEER. The CDR3 contains 14 residues. Trimming pared 0 bases from V and 0 bases from J, leaving 3 bases between. Viral peptide pool expansion of antigen-specific CD4+ T cells preceded sequencing in the ViraFEST assay. Investigators separated out CD4+ T cells once around 9 days of culture had passed. None of the vaccinated had previously contracted SARS-CoV-2, and their nucleocapsid antibodies tested negative. Some clones are missing from TCRdb's copy, which holds only in-frame ones; the method was immunoSEQ multiplex PCR. The repertoire holds around 45,000 clones, with 70% to 80% as singletons. With regard to this clone: The antigen is undetermined.

The sequence derives from a human donor who received a COVID-19 vaccine. The gene calls are TRBV4-3 and TRBJ1-5, with D uncertain. The sample consisted of CD4+ T cells from PBMCs cultured with SARS-CoV-2 spike peptides, taken before COVID-19 vaccination. The CDR3 is CASSQEHSNQPQHF. In DNA, the CDR3 is TGCGCCAGCAGCCAAGAGCATAGCAATCAGCCCCAGCATTTT.